These T cell receptor beta chains were read from a single sample in a study of T cell responses to AZD1222 COVID-19 vaccine. Profiling relied on immunoSEQ multiplex PCR, and the TCRdb table lists in-frame clones only, not all of them. The sample consists of 100,000 to 130,000 clones, about 90% of them appearing once. This sample comprised peripheral blood, obtained 28 days after the second AZD1222 dose. All receptors come from an adult who received the AZD1222 COVID-19 vaccine. Both conserved end residues are part of each CDR3. The order of the fields is CDR3 length, J gene, clone size, V gene, D gene, CDR3 protein, CDR3 DNA. A D gene is named only where the DNA matches it firmly. Clone size is given for some rows only: seen once, a few or many times, or a class if the clone is expanded.

14,TRBJ1-2,.,TRBV28,TRBD1,CASADRVANYGYTF,TGTGCCAGCGCGGACAGGGTGGCTAACTATGGCTACACCTTC
14,TRBJ2-7,.,TRBV4-3,.,CASSQERRDYEQYF,TGCGCCAGCAGCCAAGAAAGGAGGGACTACGAGCAGTACTTC
13,TRBJ2-7,.,TRBV14,.,CASSRANSYEQYF,TGTGCCAGCAGCCGGGCCAACTCCTACGAGCAGTACTTC
14,TRBJ1-5,.,TRBV24-1,.,CATSDRRSNQPQHF,TGTGCCACCAGTGATCGCCGAAGCAATCAGCCCCAGCATTTT
13,TRBJ1-6,.,TRBV18,.,CASSPAGKTPLHF,TGTGCCAGCTCACCGGCCGGGAAGACACCCCTCCACTTT
14,TRBJ1-5,.,TRBV2,.,CASSEGTGDQPQHF,TGTGCCAGCAGTGAAGGGACTGGAGATCAGCCCCAGCATTTT
15,TRBJ1-1,.,TRBV2,.,CARLNIRAQSTEAFF,TGTGCCAGACTTAATATCCGGGCCCAGAGTACTGAAGCTTTCTTT
14,TRBJ2-3,.,TRBV12-5,.,CASGSRLPTDTQYF,TGTGCTAGTGGTTCACGTCTACCAACAGATACGCAGTATTTT
15,TRBJ1-3,once,TRBV7-9,.,CASSSMAGEENTIYF,TGTGCCAGCAGCTCTATGGCAGGGGAAGAAAACACCATATATTTT
15,TRBJ1-2,.,TRBV5-1,TRBD1,CASSRDRGPKDGYTF,TGCGCCAGCAGCCGGGACAGGGGGCCAAAGGATGGCTACACCTTC